Below are 21 T cell receptor beta chains sequenced from a single sample in a study of OX40 agonist ivuxolimab in advanced cancers. Only in-frame clones appear in the TCRdb table, and some are missing; sequencing was by immunoSEQ multiplex PCR. The table lists about 80,000 clones, about 90% of them singletons. This specimen consisted of CD4+ or CD8+ T cells sorted from blood, obtained in a trial of the OX40 agonist ivuxolimab. These receptors all stem from an adult with an advanced solid tumor such as melanoma, head and neck, liver or kidney cancer.

The DNA of the CDR3 is TGCGCCAGCAGCGTCGGGACAGGGATTTTGGATGAGCAGTTCTTC. It encodes CASSVGTGILDEQFF. V gene TRBV4-1 combines with J gene TRBJ2-1, with 9 bases fitting TRBD1. CDR3 size: 15 residues. The germline V gene has CDR1 MGHRA and CDR2 YSYEKL. Trimming cost V 5 bases and J 8 bases; bases outside gene matches: 10.

This clone occurred a few times. The chain recombines TRBV6-4 with TRBJ2-3; 11 positions match TRBD2. The CDR3 has 15 residues. The J segment lost 1 base and the V segment lost 6 bases, leaving 3 bases of the junction unmatched. Germline assignment: CDR1 MRHNA and CDR2 SNTAGT. Here the CDR3 reads CASSPTSGGTDTQYF. CDR3 nucleotides: TGTGCCAGCAGCCCGACTAGCGGGGGCACAGATACGCAGTATTTT.

J is TRBJ2-7 and V is TRBV7-2; D unclear. V lost 1 base to trimming and J lost 3 bases, with 4 bases between them. This CDR3 has 12 amino acids. The germline CDR1 and CDR2 sequences are SGHTA and FQGNSA. The chain's CDR3 is CASSLVFYEQYF. CDR3 DNA sequence: TGTGCCAGCAGCTTAGTTTTCTACGAGCAGTACTTC.

The V and J genes are TRBV18 and TRBJ2-7; possible D gene TRBD1, 7 bases. Deletions cut 3 bases from V and 6 bases from J, with 21 bases between. In germline, CDR1 is KGHSH, CDR2 LQKENI. The length of the CDR3 is 16 residues. In DNA, the CDR3 is TGTGCCAGCTCACCGGCGGAGGGGGCACATACGGGCGAGCAGTACTTC. It codes for CASSPAEGAHTGEQYF.

This clone was counted a single time. The V call is TRBV6-5, the J call TRBJ1-1; D gene uncertain. CDR3 length: 11 amino acids. V was clipped by 4 bases and J by 6 bases, with 6 bases between them. Germline CDR1 MNHEY, CDR2 SVGAGI. The CDR3: CASSSSAEAFF. In nucleotides, the CDR3 is TGTGCCAGCAGTTCAAGCGCTGAAGCTTTCTTT.

This clone was found once. The chain uses TRBV5-4 and TRBJ1-1, with TRBD1 as a possible D gene (5 bases). The V gene lost 0 bases and the J gene lost 3 bases, with 21 bases spanning the gap. The CDR3 has 18 residues. In germline, CDR1 is SGHNT, CDR2 YYREEE (reference sequence). For the CDR3, the DNA is TGTGCCAGCAGCTTGGTTCCGGGAGGGGAAACCATGCACACTGAAGCTTTCTTT. Translation: CASSLVPGGETMHTEAFF. The full variable domain, rest sourced from reference TRBV5-4 and TRBJ1-1, is ETGVTQSPTHLIKTRGQQVTLRCSSQSGHNTVSWYQQALGQGPQFIFQYYREEENGRGNFPPRFSGLQFPNYSSELNVNALELDDSALYLCASSLVPGGETMHTEAFFGQGTRLTVV.

V usage is TRBV14 and J usage is TRBJ2-3, with D maybe TRBD1 (6 bases). V was clipped by 4 bases and J by 1 base, with 12 bases between them. Germline-derived CDR1 and CDR2 are SGHDN and FVKESK. This CDR3 comprises 15 residues. CDR3 coding DNA: TGTGCCAGCAGCCTGGGGGCAATGGGCACAGATACGCAGTATTTT. Its protein product is CASSLGAMGTDTQYF.

This clone has only one observation. The gene calls are TRBV12-1 and TRBJ2-3; the D call of TRBD2 is as the table states it, not checked on the DNA. TRBV12-1 counts as a pseudogene. There are 14 residues in the CDR3. The CDR3 is CASGGPHESGSRYF. The CDR3 nucleotides read TGTGCCAGCGGAGGGCCCCATGAATCCGGGAGTCGGTATTTT.

The DNA of the CDR3 is TGTGCCAGCAGTTTTATTGCGACAGGGGGCACCGGGGAGCTGTTTTTT. Translating it yields CASSFIATGGTGELFF. This sequence joins TRBV27 and TRBJ2-2, with TRBD1 matching over 9 bases. The CDR3 length is 16 residues. Germline V gene data show CDR1 as MNHEY and CDR2 as SMNVEV (reference sequence). The ends lost 3 bases at V and 4 bases at J; junction bases unmatched: 6.

DNA of the CDR3: TGTGCCAGCAGTTGGGTTGAGGGAATAGGCTATGGCTACACCTTC. Protein product: CASSWVEGIGYGYTF. The gene calls are TRBV28 and TRBJ1-2; no clear D gene. The CDR3 is made up of 15 amino acids. From germline, CDR1 is MDHEN and CDR2 SYDVKM. Deletions cut 4 bases from V and 4 bases from J, with 16 bases between.

The chain combines TRBV4-1 with TRBJ2-7, with a tentative D call TRBD2 (6 bases). The germline V and J ends were trimmed by 1 base and 2 bases, with 12 bases remaining between them. The CDR3 covers 15 residues. Germline CDR1 and CDR2: MGHRA and YSYEKL. The CDR3 is CASSQATEGPYEQYF. CDR3 coding DNA: TGCGCCAGCAGCCAAGCAACGGAGGGCCCCTACGAGCAGTACTTC.

This clone was found many times. The gene calls are TRBV7-9 and TRBJ1-3; 11 nucleotides match TRBD1. V lost 5 bases to trimming and J lost 2 bases; unmatched junction nucleotides: 5. The CDR3 contains 16 residues. CDR1 SEHNR and CDR2 FQNEAQ come from the germline V gene (reference sequence). The CDR3 here is CASSGPGQGAGNTIYF. The CDR3 DNA sequence: TGTGCCAGCAGCGGACCGGGACAGGGGGCTGGAAACACCATATATTTT.

The rearrangement links TRBV7-8 to TRBJ1-1; 9 bases are shared with TRBD1. V dropped 8 bases and J dropped 5; count of bases not matched to a gene: 6. This CDR3 has 13 residues. Germline loops: CDR1 SGHVS, CDR2 FQNEAQ. The CDR3 region has the DNA TGTGCCAGCCACAGGGGGCCAAGTACTGAAGCTTTCTTT. It yields the protein CASHRGPSTEAFF.

This chain uses TRBV10-1 with TRBJ1-3; perhaps TRBD1 as D (6 bases). The CDR3 totals 16 residues. Trimming cost V 4 bases and J 0 bases, with 13 bases left between them. From germline, CDR1 is WNHNN and CDR2 SYGVQD (reference sequence). The CDR3 nucleotides are TGCGCCAGCAGTGGATACAGGGAAAGCTCTGGAAACACCATATATTTT. Encoded protein: CASSGYRESSGNTIYF.

The chain couples TRBV2 to TRBJ1-4; possibly TRBD1 for D (6 bases). V dropped 0 bases and J dropped 1 base, with 12 bases sitting between them. The CDR3 spans 17 residues. Germline CDR1 is SNHLY and CDR2 is FYNNEI. CDR3 bases: TGTGCCAGCAGTGAAGCTCGAACAGGGATAACTAATGAAAAACTGTTTTTT. Translated: CASSEARTGITNEKLFF. Drawing the rest from reference TRBV2 and TRBJ1-4, the complete variable domain is EPEVTQTPSHQVTQMGQEVILRCVPISNHLYFYWYRQILGQKVEFLVSFYNNEISEKSEIFDDQFSVERPDGSNFTLKIRSTKLEDSAMYFCASSEARTGITNEKLFFGSGTQLSVL.

The genes are TRBV7-9 and TRBJ1-1, with D possibly TRBD1 on 5 matching bases. Trimming stripped 2 bases from V and 1 base from J, with 5 bases between. CDR1 and CDR2 (germline): SEHNR, FQNEAQ (reference sequence). This CDR3 spans 13 amino acids. The DNA for the CDR3 is TGTGCCAGCAGCTTAAGGGGGAACACTGAAGCTTTCTTT. This sequence encodes CASSLRGNTEAFF.

A few counts support this clone. The chain joins TRBV7-9 to TRBJ1-1, with D perhaps TRBD1 (5 bases). With 4 bases removed from V and 8 bases from J, the gap between germline ends came to 11 bases. Germline V gene lookup returns CDR1 SEHNR and CDR2 FQNEAQ (reference sequence). The CDR3 extends over 12 amino acids. CDR3 nucleotides: TGTGCCAGCAGCTCGGGACTGATAGAAGCTTTCTTT. It yields the protein CASSSGLIEAFF.

In its sample, this clone was seen a few times. The V and J genes are TRBV27 and TRBJ2-7, with D possibly TRBD2 on 6 matching bases. Germline V gene data show CDR1 as MNHEY and CDR2 as SMNVEV (reference sequence). The CDR3 extends over 11 amino acids. V was cut by 8 bases and J by 3 bases, with 8 bases left in between. CDR3 amino acids: CASRGGYEQYF. CDR3 coding DNA: TGTGCCAGCCGGGGAGGCTACGAGCAGTACTTC.

The chain uses TRBV9 and TRBJ2-5, with D possibly being TRBD1 (6 bases). Germline V lookup: CDR1 SGDLS, CDR2 YYNGEE. The CDR3 sequence is 14 residues long. The germline V and J ends were trimmed by 6 bases and 5 bases, with 17 bases remaining between them. The CDR3 DNA reads TGTGCCAGCACCCCCGAGGACAGTCGCGAGACCCAGTACTTC. The encoded protein is CASTPEDSRETQYF.

The CDR3 coding sequence is TGTGCCCAGCTCGGGGGCAGGGCGGGAAGCTCCTACGAGCAGTACTTC. Protein product: CAQLGGRAGSSYEQYF. The chain has TRBV18 and TRBJ2-7, with D perhaps TRBD1 or TRBD2 (6 bases each). Trimming took 11 bases from V and 0 from J, leaving 23 bases between them. The CDR3 contains 16 residues. Germline V gives CDR1 KGHSH, CDR2 LQKENI. Full variable domain (rest looked up from reference TRBV18 and TRBJ2-7): NAGVMQNPRHLVRRRGQEARLRCSPMKGHSHVYWYRQLPEEGLKFMVYLQKENIIDESGMPKERFSAEFPKEGPSILRIQQVVRGDSAAYFCAQLGGRAGSSYEQYFGPGTRLTVT.

The gene calls are TRBV6-1 and TRBJ2-2; 9 bases are a match to TRBD1. Trimming cost V 1 base and J 4 bases; bases outside gene matches: 1. Per the germline V gene, CDR1 is MNHNS and CDR2 is SASEGT. The CDR3 contains 15 residues. The CDR3 sequence: CASSEETGGTGELFF. The CDR3 region has the DNA TGTGCCAGCAGTGAAGAGACAGGGGGCACCGGGGAGCTGTTTTTT.